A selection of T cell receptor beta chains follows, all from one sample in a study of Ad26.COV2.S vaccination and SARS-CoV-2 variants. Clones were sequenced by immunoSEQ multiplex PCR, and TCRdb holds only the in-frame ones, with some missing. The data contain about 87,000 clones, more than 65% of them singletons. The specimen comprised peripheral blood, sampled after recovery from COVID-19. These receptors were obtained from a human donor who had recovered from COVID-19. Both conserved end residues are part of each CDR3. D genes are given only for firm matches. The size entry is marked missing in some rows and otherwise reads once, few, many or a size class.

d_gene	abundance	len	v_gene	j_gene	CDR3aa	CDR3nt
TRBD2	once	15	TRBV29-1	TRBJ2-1	CSVEATSGSFYEQFF	TGCAGCGTTGAAGCTACTAGCGGGAGTTTCTATGAGCAGTTCTTC
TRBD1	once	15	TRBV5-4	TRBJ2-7	CASSRNRGLSDEQYF	TGTGCCAGCAGCAGGAACAGGGGGCTCAGTGACGAGCAGTACTTC
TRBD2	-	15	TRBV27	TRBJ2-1	CASRTTSGSMNEQFF	TGTGCCAGCAGGACGACTAGCGGGAGCATGAATGAGCAGTTCTTC
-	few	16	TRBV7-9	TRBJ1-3	CASSRTDSLRGNTIYF	TGTGCCAGCAGCCGGACCGACAGTCTACGTGGAAACACCATATATTTT
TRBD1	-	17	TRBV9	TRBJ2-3	CASSVPKGGERTDTQYF	TGTGCCAGCAGCGTCCCCAAAGGGGGCGAACGCACAGATACGCAGTATTTT
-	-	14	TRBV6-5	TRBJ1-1	CASSSDITGTEAFF	TGTGCCAGCAGTTCCGATATAACCGGGACTGAAGCTTTCTTT
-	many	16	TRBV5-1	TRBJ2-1	CASSKGHLTSYNEQFF	TGCGCCAGCAGCAAAGGGCACCTTACTTCCTACAATGAGCAGTTCTTC
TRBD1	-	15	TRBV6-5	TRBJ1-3	CASNRQGLAGNTIYF	TGTGCCAGCAACCGACAGGGGCTTGCGGGAAACACCATATATTTT
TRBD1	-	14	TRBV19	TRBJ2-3	CASSIGTDTDTQYF	TGTGCCAGTAGTATTGGGACAGATACAGATACGCAGTATTTT
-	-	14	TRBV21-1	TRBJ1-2	CASSKVARGDGYTF	TGTGCCAGCAGCAAAGTTGCGAGGGGCGATGGCTACACCTTC
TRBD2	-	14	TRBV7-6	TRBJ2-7	CASSLREGPYEQYF	TGTGCCAGCAGCTTGCGGGAGGGCCCCTACGAGCAGTACTTC
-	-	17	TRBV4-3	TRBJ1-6	CASSQDNQGIRNSPLHF	TGCGCCAGCAGCCAAGACAATCAAGGGATTCGGAATTCACCCCTCCACTTT
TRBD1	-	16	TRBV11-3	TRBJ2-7	CASSLDSGTGLHEQYF	TGTGCCAGCAGCTTAGACTCCGGGACAGGGCTCCACGAGCAGTACTTC
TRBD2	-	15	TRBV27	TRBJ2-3	CASSRSGSNSDTQYF	TGTGCCAGCAGCCGCAGCGGGAGCAATTCAGATACGCAGTATTTT
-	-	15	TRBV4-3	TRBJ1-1	CASSQDPTGNTEAFF	TGCGCCAGCAGCCAAGATCCGACAGGGAACACTGAAGCTTTCTTT
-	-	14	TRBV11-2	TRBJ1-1	CASGLQGGYTEAFF	TGTGCCAGCGGACTTCAGGGAGGTTACACTGAAGCTTTCTTT
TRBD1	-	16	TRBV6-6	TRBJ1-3	CASSYDWAGGGNTIYF	TGTGCCAGCAGTTACGACTGGGCAGGGGGCGGAAACACCATATATTTT
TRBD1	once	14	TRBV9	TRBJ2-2	CASSVTGPTGELFF	TGTGCCAGCAGCGTGACAGGGCCCACCGGGGAGCTGTTTTTT